This T cell receptor (beta chain) was observed in a study of PD-L1 blockade in urothelial cancer. In the study overall: In the patient group, about 85% of the roughly 29 were males with bladder-origin urothelial cancer.

The repertoire was sequenced with immunoSEQ multiplex PCR; TCRdb's copy has only in-frame clones and lacks some. There are approximately 65,000 clones in the sample; around nine tenths occur only once, and 3.4% lies in the top ten. Pretreatment sampling and on-treatment sampling together yielded between 1 and 8 samples for each patient. The sample was PBMCs, taken around atezolizumab (anti-PD-L1) treatment. This sequence was found in a man in his sixties with urothelial cancer.

DNA of the CDR3: TGTGCCAGCAGCCTCCGGGTCCAAAGCAATCAGCCCCAGCATTTT. It yields the protein CASSLRVQSNQPQHF. The chain is built from TRBV7-8 and TRBJ1-5; unclear D gene. The V end lost 5 bases, the J end lost 1 base, and 12 bases lay between the germline ends. The CDR3 length is 15 residues. Per the germline V gene, CDR1 is SGHVS and CDR2 is FQNEAQ.